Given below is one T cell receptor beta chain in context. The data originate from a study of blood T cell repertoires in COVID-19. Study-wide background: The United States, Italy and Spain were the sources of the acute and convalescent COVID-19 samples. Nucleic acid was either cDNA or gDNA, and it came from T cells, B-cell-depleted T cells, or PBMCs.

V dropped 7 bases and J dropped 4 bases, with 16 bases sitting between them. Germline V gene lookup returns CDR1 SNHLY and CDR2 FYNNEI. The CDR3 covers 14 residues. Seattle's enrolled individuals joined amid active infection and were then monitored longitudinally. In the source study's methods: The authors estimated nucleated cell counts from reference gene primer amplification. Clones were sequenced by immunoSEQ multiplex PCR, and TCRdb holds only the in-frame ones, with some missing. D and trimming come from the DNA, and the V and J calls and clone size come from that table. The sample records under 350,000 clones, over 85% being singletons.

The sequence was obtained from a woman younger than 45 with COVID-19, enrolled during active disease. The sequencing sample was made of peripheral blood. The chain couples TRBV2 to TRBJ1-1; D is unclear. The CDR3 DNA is TGTGCCAGCACACCTACGGTACTTAGCACTGAAGCTTTCTTT. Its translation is CASTPTVLSTEAFF.